Below, one T cell receptor beta chain is given with its context. Its antigen remains unknown. PCR amplification relied on 60 Vbeta primers (plus 13 Jbeta primers). Profiling relied on immunoSEQ multiplex PCR, and the TCRdb table lists in-frame clones only, not all of them. This sample yields some 180,000 clones, of which almost 75% are seen a single time; about 5% belongs to the top ten. This entry belongs to a study of cytomegalovirus exposure and HLA in healthy donors. The CDR3 runs 15 residues. Germline values: CDR1 MNHNY, CDR2 SVGAGI (reference sequence). V was trimmed by 6 bases and J by 0 bases, leaving 15 bases between them. Study-wide results and caveats: A previous analysis found most TCR beta V segments productive roughly 87% or roughly 30% of the time. Other equally common chains were less clonally expanded than HLA-associated TCR beta chains, a later analysis showed. Rates of TCR association differed by HLA locus in a later analysis, with DRB1 highest and HLA-C lowest. Follow-up analysis later connected one missense variant in DCLRE1C with trimming of TCR beta V- and J-genes.

Sequenced sample: PBMCs. The TCR sequence derives from a woman aged 18-35 years in good health and CMV-seropositive. This rearrangement joins TRBV6-6 to TRBJ2-7, with a tentative D call TRBD1 (5 bases). CDR3 protein: CASSLPPDSSYEQYF. The CDR3 bases are TGTGCCAGCAGCCTGCCGCCCGACAGCTCCTACGAGCAGTACTTC.